The clone carrying this T cell receptor beta chain was seen ten or more times. The data belong to a study of early T cells in non-severe SARS-CoV-2 infection. At the level of the study: The authors sequenced bulk RNA from unsorted whole blood, leaving chains unpaired.

MiXCR, applied by TCRdb to the 5' RACE reads, yields one record per CDR3 protein. The sample has approximately 56,000 distinct CDR3 sequences; more than 9% are singletons. This CDR3 has 15 amino acids. In germline, CDR1 is SGHTA, CDR2 FQGNSA. V gave up 3 bases and J gave up 7 bases, with 18 bases separating them. The chain has TRBV7-2 and TRBJ2-5; possible D gene TRBD2, 6 bases. The clonotype originates from an adult who was a healthcare worker with PCR-confirmed SARS-CoV-2 infection or an uninfected control (not recorded which). Specimen: whole blood. The CDR3 protein is CASSLYHGEVATQYF. The CDR3 DNA is TGTGCCAGCAGCTTGTATCACGGGGAGGTGGCGACCCAGTACTTC.